This T cell receptor (beta chain) comes out of a study of blood T cell repertoires in COVID-19. Repertoires were generated with immunoSEQ multiplex PCR, while TCRdb's copy carries only in-frame clones and drops some. The table has 90,000 to 120,000 clones, around 64% seen once. This CDR3 contains 11 residues. The J gene is TRBJ1-2, the V gene TRBV21-1. TRBV21-1 is designated a pseudogene. This TCR came from a woman in her 40s with acute or convalescent COVID-19. Sequencing was done on a sample of peripheral blood. The CDR3 bases are TGTGCCAGCCTCGGACGGGAAGGCTACACCTTC. This codes for CASLGREGYTF.